These T cell receptor beta chains were read from a single sample in a study of cytomegalovirus exposure and HLA in healthy donors. Generated by immunoSEQ multiplex PCR, the TCRdb table keeps only in-frame clones and is missing some. The sample has about 190,000 clones, 65% to 85% seen once. The sequencing sample was made of PBMCs. Receptors originate from a male donor in good health and CMV-seronegative. The CDR3 runs from the conserved cysteine through the conserved F or W. A D gene is named only where the DNA matches it firmly. A row's size may be missing; if present it is once, few, many or a size class.

d_gene	abundance	v_gene	j_gene	CDR3nt	CDR3aa
.	.	TRBV7-2	TRBJ1-1	TGTGCCAGCAGCTTAGTCCGGGGGTCGGCCGAAGGAGCTTTCTTT	CASSLVRGSAEGAFF
TRBD1	.	TRBV30	TRBJ2-7	TGTGCCTGGAGCACAGGACAGGTTCCCCCCTACGAGCAGTACTTC	CAWSTGQVPPYEQYF
TRBD1	few	TRBV7-7	TRBJ1-4	TGTGCTAGCAGCCCCGGGACAGGGATTGAAAAACTGTTTTTT	CASSPGTGIEKLFF
.	once	TRBV6-6	TRBJ2-2	TGTGCCAGCAGTTACTATATATCAGGGACCGGGGAGCTGTTTTTT	CASSYYISGTGELFF
TRBD2	.	TRBV29-1	TRBJ2-5	TGCAGCGCCGGACTAGCGGGGGATGGGACCCAGTACTTC	CSAGLAGDGTQYF
TRBD2	.	TRBV7-2	TRBJ2-1	TGTGCCAGCAGCTTAGCGGGAGGGTACAATGAGCAGTTCTTC	CASSLAGGYNEQFF
TRBD2	.	TRBV6-5	TRBJ2-7	TGTGCCAGCAGTGCCCTAGCGGCGGGCTCCTACGAGCAGTACTTC	CASSALAAGSYEQYF
.	.	TRBV29-1	TRBJ2-1	TGCAGCGCCGTGAGTTCTAATAACTACAATGAGCAGTTCTTC	CSAVSSNNYNEQFF
.	.	TRBV6-5	TRBJ2-7	TGTGCCAGCAGTTACTCGAACAGAGACTACGAGCAGTACTTC	CASSYSNRDYEQYF
.	.	TRBV7-8	TRBJ2-7	TGTGCCAGCAGCTTAGGGGCCGAAACATCCTACGAGCAGTACTTC	CASSLGAETSYEQYF
TRBD1	.	TRBV7-2	TRBJ2-7	TGTGCCAGCAGCCGGGACAGCTCCTACGAGCAGTACTTC	CASSRDSSYEQYF
.	.	TRBV4-1	TRBJ2-1	TGCGCCAGCAGCCTCGAATCACTTTCTAGCGCCAGCTCCTACAATGAGCAGTTCTTC	CASSLESLSSASSYNEQFF
TRBD1	few	TRBV6-5	TRBJ1-1	TGTGCCAGCAGTTTCCGGGACAGGGTTAACACTGAAGCTTTCTTT	CASSFRDRVNTEAFF
.	.	TRBV5-1	TRBJ2-7	TGCGCCAGCAGCTTAGAGGGAATAGCCTACGAGCAGTACTTC	CASSLEGIAYEQYF
.	.	TRBV28	TRBJ1-1	TGTGCCAGCCCCCCGAGTGGGGAGATGAACACTGAAGCTTTCTTT	CASPPSGEMNTEAFF
TRBD1	.	TRBV7-3	TRBJ2-4	TGTGCCAGCAGCGGACAGGGAAGAAACATTCAGTACTTC	CASSGQGRNIQYF
.	.	TRBV7-9	TRBJ1-3	TGTGCCAGCAGGCGTCACCGAACAACCGGGGTGAGGGGAAACACCATATATTTT	CASRRHRTTGVRGNTIYF
TRBD1	.	TRBV5-6	TRBJ2-5	TGTGCCAGCAGCTTGGCGGGACAGGGATCCCAAGAGACCCAGTACTTC	CASSLAGQGSQETQYF
TRBD2	once	TRBV5-1	TRBJ2-7	TGCGCCAGCAGCTTGGGACTAGCGGAACTCTTTTCCTACGAGCAGTACTTC	CASSLGLAELFSYEQYF
TRBD2	.	TRBV7-8	TRBJ2-5	TGTGCCAGCAGTTGGACTAGCGACGAGACCCAGTACTTC	CASSWTSDETQYF
.	once	TRBV27	TRBJ1-5	TGTGCCAGCAGTTTTTATGGCCAGCCCCAGCATTTT	CASSFYGQPQHF
TRBD1	.	TRBV16	TRBJ2-5	TGTGCCAGCAGCCAACAGCGGACAGGGACCTCGAAGACCCAGTACTTC	CASSQQRTGTSKTQYF
.	.	TRBV28	TRBJ1-5	TGTGCCAGCAGTTTAAAACAGGGAGATCAGCCCCAGCATTTT	CASSLKQGDQPQHF
.	few	TRBV30	TRBJ2-5	TGTGCCTGGAGTGTACTTGCTCAAGAGACCCAGTACTTC	CAWSVLAQETQYF
TRBD1	.	TRBV29-1	TRBJ2-7	TGCAGCGTCTCCGGGACAGGAAACGAGCAGTACTTC	CSVSGTGNEQYF
.	.	TRBV7-3	TRBJ1-1	TGTGCCAGCAGCTTAGCAGGCGACCCTACCATGAACACTGAAGCTTTCTTT	CASSLAGDPTMNTEAFF
TRBD1	.	TRBV6-4	TRBJ2-7	TGTGCCAGCAGTGAGCGACAGGGCTACGAGCAGTACTTC	CASSERQGYEQYF
.	.	TRBV19	TRBJ2-7	TGTGCCAGTAGTGCCCGGGTCCTTCCCTACGAGCAGTACTTC	CASSARVLPYEQYF
.	.	TRBV25-1	TRBJ1-4	TGTGCCAGCAGTGACAGGGTCATGATTGAAAAACTGTTTTTT	CASSDRVMIEKLFF
TRBD1	.	TRBV7-9	TRBJ1-2	TGTGCCAGCAGCCGGGACAGCGACTATAGCTACACCTTC	CASSRDSDYSYTF
.	.	TRBV28	TRBJ2-1	TGTGCCAGCAGCCCAATCACGCCCCGAGGCAATGAGCAGTTCTTC	CASSPITPRGNEQFF
.	.	TRBV15	TRBJ2-1	TGTGCCACCAGCAGAGCCAGAGTCCGGGGGTACAATGAGCAGTTCTTC	CATSRARVRGYNEQFF
TRBD1	.	TRBV4-1	TRBJ1-5	TGCGCCAGCAGCCAGGACAGGGGGCAACAGCCCCAGCATTTT	CASSQDRGQQPQHF
TRBD1	.	TRBV27	TRBJ2-7	TGTGCCAGCAGTCCCGACCGGGACAGGGGGCGGGAGCAGTACTTC	CASSPDRDRGREQYF
TRBD1	.	TRBV5-1	TRBJ1-4	TGCGCCAGCAGCGCCGGGACAGGGATAACTAATGAAAAACTGTTTTTT	CASSAGTGITNEKLFF
.	.	TRBV15	TRBJ2-1	TGTGCCACCAGCAGACCACAGGGCGCTTACAATGAGCAGTTCTTC	CATSRPQGAYNEQFF
.	.	TRBV28	TRBJ2-5	TGTGCCAGCAGGTCTCCAGGAGAGACCCAGTACTTC	CASRSPGETQYF
TRBD1	.	TRBV4-1	TRBJ1-3	TGCGCCAGCAGCCAAGGCGGGGGACAGGGTTTTTGGTCGGGAAACACCATATATTTT	CASSQGGGQGFWSGNTIYF
.	.	TRBV6-1	TRBJ1-1	TGTGCCAGCAGTGAAGCGGCGGGCTTTGGGGCTTTCTTT	CASSEAAGFGAFF
TRBD1	once	TRBV5-1	TRBJ2-2	TGCGCCAGCACCTCCCGATACAGGGGAGATACCGGGGAGCTGTTTTTT	CASTSRYRGDTGELFF
.	.	TRBV7-9	TRBJ1-6	TGTGCCAGCAGCTTATATGAGAATTCACCCCTCCACTTT	CASSLYENSPLHF
TRBD1	.	TRBV7-9	TRBJ1-4	TGTGCCAGCAGCCCCCCGGGACAGGCAACTAATGAAAAACTGTTTTTT	CASSPPGQATNEKLFF
TRBD1	.	TRBV5-1	TRBJ1-1	TGCGCCAGCAGCTTGGTTTCGAGCTCGGGACAGCACATGAACACTGAAGCTTTCTTT	CASSLVSSSGQHMNTEAFF
TRBD2	.	TRBV28	TRBJ2-1	TGTGCCAGCAGTTTAGCTAGCGGACCCTACAATGAGCAGTTCTTC	CASSLASGPYNEQFF
.	.	TRBV28	TRBJ2-7	TGTGCCAGCAGTCTAGGCTACGAGCAGTACTTC	CASSLGYEQYF
TRBD2	.	TRBV27	TRBJ2-2	TGTGCCAGCAGTACTTTTATTCGACTAGCGCGTACCCAGTTTAACACCGGGGAGCTGTTTTTT	CASSTFIRLARTQFNTGELFF
.	.	TRBV28	TRBJ1-4	TGTGCCAGCAGCCCAGGGATTGCGGGGGAAAAACTGTTTTTT	CASSPGIAGEKLFF
TRBD2	once	TRBV28	TRBJ2-7	TGTGCCAGCAGTTTATGGACGGGGGGGGCTTACGAGCAGTACTTC	CASSLWTGGAYEQYF
.	once	TRBV27	TRBJ2-1	TGTGCCAGCAGAGAATCAGGGCTTCGTACGGACAATGAGCAGTTCTTC	CASRESGLRTDNEQFF
.	.	TRBV19	TRBJ2-2	TGTGCCAGTAGTATGTCACAGAACACCGGGGAGCTGTTTTTT	CASSMSQNTGELFF
.	.	TRBV5-6	TRBJ2-3	TGTGCCAGCAGCTTGGTCAGGAGACGGACTAGCACAGATACGCAGTATTTT	CASSLVRRRTSTDTQYF
.	.	TRBV27	TRBJ1-6	TGTGCCAGCAGTTTTGCCAGGGGCTCCTATAATTCACCCCTCCACTTT	CASSFARGSYNSPLHF
.	.	TRBV18	TRBJ2-7	TGTGCCAGCTCACCAGCAGGGGGGCAGGTGCAGTACTTC	CASSPAGGQVQYF
.	.	TRBV7-9	TRBJ1-5	TGTGCCAGCAGCTTAGACGGCGGATCAGGGATGACCCAGCATTTT	CASSLDGGSGMTQHF
.	.	TRBV7-9	TRBJ1-5	TGTGCCAGCAGCTTAGGGGAGTATCAGCCCCAGCATTTT	CASSLGEYQPQHF
.	.	TRBV18	TRBJ2-3	TGTGCCAGCTCACTAGCCGGGTCTTCAACAGATACGCAGTATTTT	CASSLAGSSTDTQYF